These 4 T cell receptor beta chains came from one sample sequenced in a study of identical twins. TCRdb analysed the 5' RACE reads with MiXCR anew, one entry per CDR3 protein. The sample holds about 570,000 distinct CDR3 sequences, approximately 10% seen once. The same data also went into a second study, on yellow fever vaccine responses in identical twins.

Material: PBMCs. The source of these receptors is a woman between 18 and 30 years old in good health.

This sequence joins TRBV6-4 and TRBJ2-4, with D uncertain. CDR1 is MRHNA, CDR2 SNTAGT, per germline. V lost 6 bases to trimming and J lost 0 bases, with 9 bases between them. This CDR3 is built from 14 residues. The DNA of the CDR3 is TGTGCCAGCAGGTCTATATTAGCCAAAAACATTCAGTACTTC. This translates into CASRSILAKNIQYF.

Many counts were recorded for this clonotype. This chain uses TRBV7-2 with TRBJ1-1; 8 bases fit TRBD1. Germline trimming cut 5 bases from V and 0 bases from J; bases unmatched to any gene: 8. The CDR3 sequence is 16 residues long. Germline V gene data show CDR1 as SGHTA and CDR2 as FQGNSA. The CDR3 nucleotides are TGTGCCAGCAGCCTGTCGACAGGGGCTATGAACACTGAAGCTTTCTTT. Protein sequence: CASSLSTGAMNTEAFF.

This clonotype turned up a few times. The CDR3 nucleotides are TGTGCCAGCAGCAAGCCGGGACAGGTTACCTACGAGCAGTACTTC. This codes for CASSKPGQVTYEQYF. The rearrangement joins TRBV5-4 to TRBJ2-7, with 8 bases identical to TRBD1. This CDR3 comprises 15 residues. Looked up from germline, CDR1 is SGHNT and CDR2 is YYREEE (reference sequence). J gave up 2 bases and V 4 bases, and 8 bases lay outside the gene matches.

The V and J genes are TRBV29-1 and TRBJ2-7, with no clear D. Trimming pared 4 bases from V and 1 base from J, leaving 8 bases between. The CDR3 covers 12 residues. Looked up from germline, CDR1 is SQVTM and CDR2 is ANQGSEA. CDR3 loop: CSVGLTSYEQYF. The CDR3 DNA reads as TGCAGCGTTGGACTGACTTCCTACGAGCAGTACTTC.